This TCR beta chain was identified during a study of T cell changes during pregnancy in multiple sclerosis. Germline assignment: CDR1 SGHDN and CDR2 FVKESK. This CDR3 spans 12 amino acids. V gave up 4 bases and J gave up 9 bases; unmatched junction bases: 3. The protocol was immunoSEQ multiplex PCR, while the TCRdb copy is restricted to in-frame clones and leaves out a portion. The top ten hold roughly 0.4% of the sample, which has some 60,000 clones, approximately 92% seen once. The chain has TRBV14 and TRBJ2-1; 7 bases map to TRBD2. Sample: CD4+ T cells from peripheral blood mononuclear cells, taken before pregnancy. The receptor comes from a female donor with multiple sclerosis, enrolled in a pregnancy study. CDR3 coding DNA: TGTGCCAGCAGCCCATCGGGGGGTGAGCAGTTCTTC. Translation: CASSPSGGEQFF.